The next 14 T cell receptor beta chains were all read from a single sample in a study of blood T cell repertoires in COVID-19. TCRdb's copy holds only in-frame clones and misses some; the assay was immunoSEQ multiplex PCR. The repertoire holds about 66,000 clones, with about 90% as singletons. The sequenced sample consisted of peripheral blood. The receptors originated from a human donor in a cohort sampled during active COVID-19.

The J gene is TRBJ2-3, the V gene TRBV6-1; 10 positions agree with TRBD2. The V gene end was trimmed by 3 bases and the J gene end by 5 bases; junction bases not matched to a gene: 8. The V gene's germline CDR1 is MNHNS and CDR2 SASEGT. This CDR3 spans 16 amino acids. The CDR3 DNA follows: TGTGCCAGCAGTGACTACAGCGGGGGGGCCAAAGATACGCAGTATTTT. The encoded protein is CASSDYSGGAKDTQYF.

In this sample, this clone turned up a few times. The chain joins TRBV4-3 to TRBJ2-7; maybe TRBD1 (5 bases). Trimming took off 0 bases at V and 4 bases at J, with 19 bases between the two ends. The germline gives CDR1 LGHNA, CDR2 YSLEER. The CDR3 extends over 17 amino acids. The CDR3 DNA is TGCGCCAGCAGCCAAGAAAATATGGGCAGGGAATGGTACGAGCAGTACTTC. It encodes CASSQENMGREWYEQYF.

V gene TRBV11-2 combines with J gene TRBJ2-5; D call uncertain. The CDR3 is 14 amino acids. Between the trimmed V and J ends, which lost 0 bases and 2 bases, there was a span of 7 bases. From germline, CDR1 is SGHAT and CDR2 FQNNGV. In DNA form, the CDR3 reads TGTGCCAGCAGCTTAGATGCAGTGCAAGAGACCCAGTACTTC. It translates to CASSLDAVQETQYF.

The V gene is TRBV28, the J gene TRBJ2-1, with D hard to call. V lost 3 bases and J 13 bases, leaving 10 bases between the germline ends. This CDR3 contains 11 residues. Germline CDR1 MDHEN, CDR2 SYDVKM. CDR3 region: CASSFWAGQFF. CDR3 sequence (DNA): TGTGCCAGCAGTTTTTGGGCTGGTCAGTTCTTC.

The rearrangement links TRBV6-2 or TRBV6-3 to TRBJ2-7, with 12 nucleotides matching TRBD2. With 5 bases clipped from V and 3 bases from J, the junction kept 5 bases outside the gene matches. The germline V gene has CDR1 MNHEY and CDR2 SVGEGT. CDR3 length: 15 amino acids. The CDR3 region is CASSRWGLAGYEQYF. As DNA, the CDR3 is TGTGCCAGCAGTCGTTGGGGACTAGCGGGCTACGAGCAGTACTTC.

CDR3 coding DNA: TGTGCCAGCAGGGGACAGGGCTCCTACAATGAGCAGTTCTTC. Encoded protein: CASRGQGSYNEQFF. The chain employs TRBV6-5 and TRBJ2-1; 9 positions match TRBD1. This CDR3 is built from 14 residues. V shed 6 bases and J 0 bases; nucleotides not matched to a gene: 0. Germline CDR1 MNHEY, CDR2 SVGAGI.

Comment on this clone: Other DNA variants within this sample encode the same CDR3. CDR3: CASNPDGTANYEQYF. The DNA for the CDR3 is TGTGCCAGCAACCCCGATGGGACAGCGAACTACGAGCAGTACTTC. This rearrangement joins TRBV6-6 to TRBJ2-7, with 7 bases identical to TRBD1. CDR3 length equals 15 residues. CDR1 MNHNY and CDR2 SVGAGI come from the germline V gene (reference sequence). V lost 7 bases to trimming and J lost 3 bases; unmatched junction nucleotides: 12.

The chain joins TRBV5-6 to TRBJ2-3; TRBD1 matches 7 bases. V dropped 1 base and J dropped 0; count of bases not matched to a gene: 8. This CDR3 comprises 17 residues. Germline loops: CDR1 SGHDT, CDR2 YYEEEE. The CDR3 region is CASSLYLGQLSTDTQYF. The CDR3 nucleotides read TGTGCCAGCAGCTTGTATTTGGGACAGCTTAGCACAGATACGCAGTATTTT.

The gene calls are TRBV7-2 and TRBJ1-6; D is possibly TRBD1 (5 bases). Trimming pared 2 bases from V and 9 bases from J, leaving 17 bases between. The germline V gene encodes CDR1 SGHTA and CDR2 FQGNSA. The CDR3 covers 16 residues. The CDR3 sequence: CASSLQGQGRASPLHF. The CDR3 DNA is TGTGCCAGCAGCTTACAAGGTCAGGGTAGGGCTTCACCCCTCCACTTT.

The table lists this clone with a count of one. The genes are TRBV14 and TRBJ1-6; D not certain. Trimming stripped 0 bases from V and 14 bases from J, with 17 bases between. CDR1 and CDR2 from the germline V gene are SGHDN and FVKESK. There are 15 residues in the CDR3. The CDR3 region is CASSQEAGDFGSLHF. DNA of the CDR3: TGTGCCAGCAGCCAAGAGGCGGGCGACTTTGGATCCCTCCACTTT.

The chain recombines TRBV5-1 with TRBJ2-5; 8 nucleotides agree with TRBD1. Germline lookup yields CDR1 SGHRS and CDR2 YFSETQ. With 2 bases clipped from V and 2 bases from J, the junction kept 5 bases outside the gene matches. The CDR3 spans 15 residues. The CDR3 nucleotides read TGCGCCAGCAGCTTCGGACAGGGTGTACAAGAGACCCAGTACTTC. It yields the protein CASSFGQGVQETQYF.

This chain connects TRBV4-2 to TRBJ2-1, with TRBD2 matching 10 bases. The CDR3 spans 16 residues. Trimming removed 0 bases from V and 5 bases from J; junction bases left unmatched: 4. CDR1 and CDR2 from the germline V gene are LGHNA and YNFKEQ. The CDR3 DNA follows: TGTGCCAGCAGCCAAGAACCTAGCGGGAGAAACAATGAGCAGTTCTTC. Its translation: CASSQEPSGRNNEQFF.

V usage is TRBV5-5 and J usage is TRBJ2-5; D is perhaps TRBD2 (7 bases). CDR3 length: 15 residues. Trimming removed 4 bases from V and 5 bases from J, with 18 bases in between. CDR1 is SGHKS and CDR2 is YYEKEE in the germline V gene (reference sequence). This chain's CDR3 is CASSPGALAFETQYF. The CDR3 DNA reads TGTGCCAGCAGCCCGGGGGCACTAGCGTTTGAGACCCAGTACTTC.

The V call is TRBV19, the J call TRBJ2-1; 11 bases map to TRBD2. The CDR3 is 15 residues long. Trimming removed 4 bases from V and 7 bases from J; junction bases left unmatched: 6. The germline gives CDR1 LNHDA, CDR2 SQIVND (reference sequence). DNA for the CDR3: TGTGCCAGTAGTAAGACTAGCGGGGTTTCAAATGAGCAGTTCTTC. Translated, it gives CASSKTSGVSNEQFF.